This is a list of T cell receptor beta chains from one sample in a study of blood T cell repertoires in COVID-19. TCRdb keeps only in-frame clones here, not all; method: immunoSEQ multiplex PCR. The sample yields some 100,000 clones, roughly 86% seen once. Source material: peripheral blood. The receptors were gathered from a man aged 50-59 years with acute or convalescent COVID-19. Each CDR3 is given with its conserved first and last residue. The D gene is left open where the match is weak. Clone size is stated in some rows and not others, as once, few, many or a class when expanded.

TRBD1	.	TRBV7-8	TRBJ1-1	CASSLPGQGARTEAFF	TGTGCCAGCAGCTTACCGGGACAGGGGGCGCGCACTGAAGCTTTCTTT
.	.	TRBV2	TRBJ1-1	CASSTSWGTTSEAFF	TGTGCCAGCAGTACATCATGGGGGACAACCAGCGAAGCTTTCTTT
TRBD2	few	TRBV11-2	TRBJ2-7	CASSFPPGGSYEQYF	TGTGCCAGCAGCTTTCCTCCGGGAGGGTCCTACGAGCAGTACTTC
TRBD2	.	TRBV7-2	TRBJ2-5	CASSLGLAGLETQYF	TGTGCCAGCAGCTTGGGGCTAGCGGGACTCGAGACCCAGTACTTC
TRBD1	once	TRBV7-2	TRBJ1-3	CASSLRTGSGNTIYF	TGTGCCAGCAGCTTACGGACAGGGTCTGGAAACACCATATATTTT
TRBD2	.	TRBV7-2	TRBJ2-7	CASSLTSGGYEQYF	TGTGCCAGCAGCTTAACTAGCGGGGGATACGAGCAGTACTTC
.	.	TRBV5-1	TRBJ2-2	CASSQRGRNTGELFF	TGCGCCAGCAGCCAAAGGGGTCGAAACACCGGGGAGCTGTTTTTT
TRBD2	.	TRBV2	TRBJ2-1	CASSDRASGGYNEQFF	TGTGCCAGCAGTGATCGGGCTAGCGGGGGCTACAATGAGCAGTTCTTC
TRBD1	.	TRBV29-1	TRBJ2-1	CSVETFGQGSEQFF	TGCAGCGTTGAAACCTTCGGACAGGGGAGTGAGCAGTTCTTC
.	few	TRBV2	TRBJ2-7	CASSNYEQYF	TGTGCCAGCAGCAATTACGAGCAGTACTTC
TRBD1	few	TRBV30	TRBJ1-1	CAWRQGQVGGAFF	TGTGCCTGGAGGCAGGGACAGGTGGGGGGAGCTTTCTTT
TRBD2	.	TRBV11-2	TRBJ2-1	CASSLGLAGGPGYNEQFF	TGTGCCAGCAGCTTAGGTCTAGCGGGAGGGCCGGGTTACAATGAGCAGTTCTTC
.	.	TRBV2	TRBJ1-6	CASSQEVDNSPLHF	TGTGCCAGCAGTCAGGAGGTTGATAATTCACCCCTCCACTTT
.	.	TRBV6-4	TRBJ2-5	CASSDDRLGTEETQYF	TGTGCCAGCAGTGACGACAGGTTAGGGACCGAAGAGACCCAGTACTTC
TRBD2	.	TRBV7-9	TRBJ2-2	CASSSTGGRDTGELFF	TGTGCCAGCAGCTCGACGGGCGGGAGGGACACCGGGGAGCTGTTTTTT
TRBD2	.	TRBV2	TRBJ2-7	CASSEGEGGSYEQYF	TGTGCCAGCAGTGAAGGGGAGGGCGGTTCCTACGAGCAGTACTTC
.	.	TRBV6-2/TRBV6-3	TRBJ1-2	CASSYSRESKSYGYTF	TGTGCCAGCAGTTACTCCCGGGAGTCGAAGAGTTATGGCTACACCTTC
TRBD2	.	TRBV10-3	TRBJ2-3	CAISESREGASLTDTQYF	TGTGCCATCAGTGAGTCGCGGGAGGGGGCGTCTCTCACAGATACGCAGTATTTT
TRBD2	.	TRBV15	TRBJ2-3	CATSGEREGNMGTDTQYF	TGTGCCACCAGCGGGGAGCGGGAGGGAAATATGGGCACAGATACGCAGTATTTT
TRBD1	once	TRBV4-2	TRBJ1-1	CASSPLTGLNTEAFF	TGTGCCAGCAGCCCCTTGACAGGGTTAAACACTGAAGCTTTCTTT
.	few	TRBV29-1	TRBJ2-3	CSVARLATTDTQYF	TGCAGCGTTGCTCGGCTAGCTACGACAGATACGCAGTATTTT
TRBD2	.	TRBV9	TRBJ2-1	CASSIAGGGPNEQFF	TGTGCCAGCAGCATAGCGGGGGGGGGCCCCAATGAGCAGTTCTTC
TRBD1	.	TRBV11-3	TRBJ2-7	CASRGTGSYEQYF	TGTGCCAGCAGGGGGACAGGGTCCTACGAGCAGTACTTC
.	few	TRBV30	TRBJ2-7	CAWTSGGPQQYF	TGTGCCTGGACTTCAGGGGGGCCCCAGCAGTACTTC
.	.	TRBV3-1/TRBV3-2	TRBJ1-4	CASSQDGAEKLFF	TGTGCCAGCAGCCAAGATGGGGCTGAAAAACTGTTTTTT
TRBD2	.	TRBV9	TRBJ2-2	CASSGAGVTGELFF	TGTGCCAGCAGCGGAGCGGGAGTTACCGGGGAGCTGTTTTTT
.	once	TRBV4-2	TRBJ2-3	CASSQDSRGRGPSSTDTQYF	TGTGCCAGCAGCCAAGATTCCCGCGGCAGGGGACCCTCTAGCACAGATACGCAGTATTTT
TRBD1	.	TRBV12-5	TRBJ1-5	CASGLVLMAGGRNQPQHF	TGTGCTAGTGGTTTGGTACTAATGGCAGGGGGCCGCAATCAGCCCCAGCATTTT
.	.	TRBV6-5	TRBJ1-2	CASSRGMIGGYTF	TGTGCCAGCAGTCGGGGGATGATCGGCGGCTACACCTTC
.	.	TRBV7-6	TRBJ2-5	CASSSEETQYF	TGTGCCAGCAGCTCCGAAGAGACCCAGTACTTC
.	.	TRBV12-3/TRBV12-4	TRBJ1-2	CASSLDSYGYTF	TGTGCCAGCAGTTTGGACAGCTATGGCTACACCTTC
TRBD1	few	TRBV11-2	TRBJ2-7	CASSLGGTGTYEQYF	TGTGCCAGCAGCTTAGGGGGGACAGGGACCTACGAGCAGTACTTC
.	once	TRBV10-2	TRBJ2-2	CASRMSAVDTGELFF	TGCGCCAGCCGCATGAGCGCCGTGGACACCGGGGAGCTGTTTTTT
TRBD1	.	TRBV5-1	TRBJ1-1	CASSFAGTDTEAFF	TGCGCCAGCAGCTTCGCCGGGACAGACACTGAAGCTTTCTTT
TRBD1	.	TRBV5-1	TRBJ1-2	CASSLASGTGGVNGYTF	TGCGCCAGCAGCTTGGCAAGTGGGACAGGGGGAGTTAATGGCTACACCTTC
TRBD2	.	TRBV9	TRBJ2-7	CASSASTSGRRSTYEQYF	TGTGCCAGCAGCGCATCGACTAGCGGGAGGAGAAGCACCTACGAGCAGTACTTC
.	.	TRBV15	TRBJ1-2	CATSRGGGTNYGYTF	TGTGCCACCAGCAGAGGGGGAGGAACTAACTATGGCTACACCTTC
.	.	TRBV6-5	TRBJ1-2	CASSSGVYYGYTF	TGTGCCAGCAGTTCGGGGGTTTACTATGGCTACACCTTC
.	.	TRBV27	TRBJ1-1	CASSPHGGNTEAFF	TGTGCCAGCAGTCCACACGGGGGGAACACTGAAGCTTTCTTT
TRBD2	.	TRBV11-2	TRBJ2-1	CASSLGRGGYNEQFF	TGTGCCAGCAGCCTGGGACGGGGGGGCTACAATGAGCAGTTCTTC
.	.	TRBV4-1	TRBJ2-1	CASSQAAASYNEQFF	TGCGCCAGCAGCCAAGCAGCGGCGTCCTACAATGAGCAGTTCTTC
TRBD2	.	TRBV19	TRBJ2-1	CASTPSGAYNEQFF	TGTGCCAGTACCCCTAGCGGCGCATATAATGAGCAGTTCTTC
TRBD2	.	TRBV18	TRBJ2-2	CASSPVTGGTGELFF	TGTGCCAGCTCACCGGTGACGGGAGGAACCGGGGAGCTGTTTTTT
.	.	TRBV6-5	TRBJ1-2	CASSYGQLYGYTF	TGTGCCAGCAGTTACGGGCAGCTCTATGGCTACACCTTC
TRBD1	few	TRBV3-1/TRBV3-2	TRBJ1-1	CASSPWTGAEAFF	TGTGCCAGCAGCCCATGGACAGGGGCTGAAGCTTTCTTT
TRBD2	.	TRBV5-4	TRBJ2-1	CASSGDRTSGRPPLRFF	TGTGCCAGCAGCGGGGATCGGACTAGCGGGAGGCCCCCCTTAAGGTTCTTC
.	.	TRBV6-5	TRBJ2-4	CASSYTTRGIQYF	TGTGCCAGCAGTTACACGACTCGGGGCATTCAGTACTTC
.	.	TRBV7-9	TRBJ2-7	CASSFPPIYEQYF	TGTGCCAGCAGCTTCCCCCCAATTTACGAGCAGTACTTC
.	once	TRBV5-6	TRBJ1-2	CASSLVQGNYGYTF	TGTGCCAGCAGCTTGGTACAGGGTAACTATGGCTACACCTTC
.	once	TRBV7-9	TRBJ1-2	CASSSPPGGYTF	TGTGCCAGCAGCTCCCCCCCCGGTGGCTACACCTTC
TRBD1	once	TRBV12-3/TRBV12-4	TRBJ1-2	CASIPAGGHGYTF	TGTGCCAGCATCCCGGCAGGGGGACATGGCTACACCTTC
.	once	TRBV11-2	TRBJ1-2	CASSLDQERSILYGYTF	TGTGCCAGCAGCTTAGATCAAGAGCGCTCGATCCTCTATGGCTACACCTTC
TRBD1	once	TRBV18	TRBJ2-3	CASSPDRVSTDTQYF	TGTGCCAGCTCACCGGACAGGGTGTCGACAGATACGCAGTATTTT